This T cell receptor (beta chain) is drawn from a study of blood T cell repertoires in COVID-19. On the study more broadly: Samples representing acute and convalescent COVID-19 were sourced from the United States, Italy and Spain. In each case, the material was cDNA or gDNA derived from T cells, B-cell-depleted T cells, or PBMCs.

Authors' methods: Reference gene primer amplification yielded estimated nucleated cell counts. Only in-frame clones appear in the TCRdb table, and some are missing; sequencing was by immunoSEQ multiplex PCR. That table is the source of V, J and clone size, and D and trimming were worked out from the DNA. This sample has around 100,000 clones, with roughly 84% found just once. Germline loops: CDR1 SGHAT, CDR2 FQNNGV. The CDR3 runs to 15 residues. V lost 0 bases and J 2 bases, leaving 11 bases between the germline ends. V gene TRBV11-2 combines with J gene TRBJ2-7, with D unclear. This TCR was recovered from a human donor in a cohort sampled during active COVID-19. Material: peripheral blood. In DNA form, the CDR3 reads TGTGCCAGCAGCTTAGACGTCAGGTCGACCTACGAGCAGTACTTC. Translated: CASSLDVRSTYEQYF.